The rows below give T cell receptor beta chains drawn from one sample of a study of OX40 agonist ivuxolimab in advanced cancers. Measured with immunoSEQ multiplex PCR; TCRdb has only the in-frame clones, and not every one. The sample lists roughly 110,000 clones; 85% to 95% were seen once. The input for sequencing was CD4+ or CD8+ T cells sorted from blood, taken in a trial of the OX40 agonist ivuxolimab. The receptors come from an adult with an advanced solid tumor such as melanoma, head and neck, liver or kidney cancer. Both conserved end residues are part of each CDR3. D genes are given only for firm matches. The size entry is marked missing in some rows and otherwise reads once, few, many or a size class.

cdr3_aa cdr3_nt clone_size j_call d_call v_call
CASSSALDVANTGELFF TGCGCCAGCAGCTCCGCCTTGGACGTCGCGAACACCGGGGAGCTGTTTTTT - TRBJ2-2 - TRBV5-1
CASSLALAGGVDTQYF TGTGCCAGCAGCTTGGCGCTAGCGGGAGGAGTGGATACGCAGTATTTT - TRBJ2-3 TRBD2 TRBV5-4
CASSVVRASGANVLTF TGTGCCAGCAGCGTAGTCAGGGCGTCAGGGGCCAACGTCCTGACTTTC - TRBJ2-6 - TRBV9
CASSFPGSTPMNTEAFF TGCGCCAGCAGCTTCCCAGGTTCAACGCCTATGAACACTGAAGCTTTCTTT once TRBJ1-1 - TRBV5-1
CASSSGGRTGYNEQFF TGCGCCAGCAGCTCTGGTGGCCGGACAGGGTACAATGAGCAGTTCTTC - TRBJ2-1 TRBD1 TRBV5-1
CASPPSGVPNTEAFF TGTGCCAGCCCCCCCTCAGGGGTACCGAACACTGAAGCTTTCTTT - TRBJ1-1 - TRBV28
CASSLRPNGETQYF TGTGCCAGCAGTTTGCGACCGAATGGGGAGACCCAGTACTTC once TRBJ2-5 - TRBV27
CASSLSRSYEQYF TGTGCCAGCAGTTTAAGCAGGTCCTACGAGCAGTACTTC few TRBJ2-7 - TRBV27
CASSTQGEGHEQYF TGTGCCAGCAGTACACAGGGGGAAGGGCACGAGCAGTACTTC few TRBJ2-7 TRBD1 TRBV27
CASSPEGGRTGELFF TGTGCCAGCAGTCCTGAGGGGGGCAGGACCGGGGAGCTGTTTTTT - TRBJ2-2 - TRBV11-3
CAWSGGYGRAEVEQFF TGTGCCTGGAGTGGTGGTTACGGGAGGGCCGAGGTTGAGCAGTTCTTC - TRBJ2-1 TRBD2 TRBV30
CASSPQDRGRTDTQYF TGTGCCAGCAGCCCCCAGGACAGGGGGCGCACAGATACGCAGTATTTT - TRBJ2-3 TRBD1 TRBV5-4
CASSFQGATEAFF TGTGCCAGCAGCTTCCAGGGGGCTACTGAAGCTTTCTTT - TRBJ1-1 TRBD1 TRBV7-9
CASSGGPNQPQHF TGTGCCAGCTCCGGGGGCCCGAATCAGCCCCAGCATTTT - TRBJ1-5 - TRBV18
CASSSLNREANQPQHF TGTGCCAGCAGCTCTTTAAACAGGGAAGCAAATCAGCCCCAGCATTTT - TRBJ1-5 - TRBV7-2
CAWSGYHEQYF TGTGCCTGGAGTGGTTACCACGAGCAGTACTTC - TRBJ2-7 - TRBV30
CASSLGTAGANVLTF TGTGCCAGCAGCTTAGGTACAGCTGGGGCCAACGTCCTGACTTTC - TRBJ2-6 - TRBV5-6
CASSRGLADNEQFF TGCGCCAGCAGCCGGGGACTAGCGGACAATGAGCAGTTCTTC - TRBJ2-1 TRBD2 TRBV5-1
CSVIRTGMNTEAFF TGCAGCGTGATAAGGACAGGGATGAACACTGAAGCTTTCTTT once TRBJ1-1 TRBD1 TRBV29-1
CASSSYSGDYGYTF TGTGCCAGCAGCTCTTATTCAGGGGACTATGGCTACACCTTC - TRBJ1-2 - TRBV28
CASSGPSDTQYF TGTGCCAGCAGCGGACCTTCGGATACGCAGTATTTT - TRBJ2-3 - TRBV2
CASTSDITGELFF TGTGCCAGCACCTCTGACATAACCGGGGAGCTGTTTTTT - TRBJ2-2 - TRBV7-3
CASSLVLEDRGYTF TGTGCCAGCAGCTTAGTCCTTGAGGACAGGGGTTACACCTTC - TRBJ1-2 TRBD1 TRBV7-8
CASSQDGQVIRRAFF TGTGCCAGCAGCCAAGATGGCCAGGTCATAAGGCGGGCTTTCTTT - TRBJ1-1 - TRBV4-2
CASSLGSGAGPLYGYTF TGCGCCAGCAGCTTGGGAAGTGGGGCAGGGCCACTCTATGGCTACACCTTC - TRBJ1-2 - TRBV5-1
CASSLQGVGAKNIQYF TGCGCCAGCAGCTTGCAAGGGGTAGGAGCCAAAAACATTCAGTACTTC - TRBJ2-4 - TRBV5-1
CASSAGGTGEAFF TGTGCCAGCAGCGCTGGGGGGACAGGGGAGGCTTTCTTT once TRBJ1-1 TRBD1 TRBV9
CASSRDGLTYEQYF TGTGCCAGCAGTCGAGACGGACTTACCTACGAGCAGTACTTC - TRBJ2-7 - TRBV6-5